Below are 7 T cell receptor beta chains sequenced from a single sample in a study of graft-versus-host responses after intestinal transplantation. Profiling relied on immunoSEQ multiplex PCR, and the TCRdb table lists in-frame clones only, not all of them. In the table there are roughly 50,000 clones, more than 80% of which are singletons. This material consisted of PBMCs, taken roughly 95 weeks after intestinal transplant. The receptors were sampled from a human patient who received an intestinal transplant, so some T cells may come from the graft donor.

The V gene is TRBV21-1, the J gene TRBJ2-3; the listed D gene, TRBD2, was not tested against the DNA. TRBV21-1 corresponds to a pseudogene. This CDR3 is 14 amino acids long. The chain's CDR3 is CASSKDPRRGTQYF. CDR3 coding DNA: TGTGCCAGCAGCAAAGACCCACGCCGCGGTACGCAGTATTTT.

The chain has TRBV29-1 and TRBJ2-3, with D perhaps matching TRBD2 (5 bases). Trimming stripped 7 bases from V and 1 base from J, with 18 bases between. In germline, CDR1 is SQVTM, CDR2 ANQGSEA. This CDR3 spans 15 amino acids. CDR3 protein: CSGEDPLAGTDTQYF. In DNA form, the CDR3 reads TGCAGCGGCGAGGACCCTCTAGCTGGCACAGATACGCAGTATTTT.

The rearrangement uses TRBV5-4 and TRBJ1-2, with 9 bases lining up with TRBD1. In germline, CDR1 is SGHNT, CDR2 YYREEE (reference sequence). After removal of 3 bases from V and 7 bases from J, the junction contained 10 bases not matched to a gene. The CDR3 spans 15 residues. CDR3 sequence: CASSSDGQGFGGYTF. The CDR3 nucleotides are TGTGCCAGCAGCTCGGACGGACAGGGGTTCGGTGGCTACACCTTC.

The chain employs TRBV11-2 and TRBJ1-3; unclear D gene. Germline assignment: CDR1 SGHAT and CDR2 FQNNGV. The CDR3 spans 16 residues. Between the trimmed V and J ends, which lost 4 bases and 0 bases, there was a span of 13 bases. CDR3 coding DNA: TGTGCCAGCAGCTCGAATCCCGGCGTCTCTGGAAACACCATATATTTT. It specifies CASSSNPGVSGNTIYF. Combining the CDR3 with reference TRBV11-2 and TRBJ1-3 gives the whole variable domain EAGVAQSPRYKIIEKRQSVAFWCNPISGHATLYWYQQILGQGPKLLIQFQNNGVVDDSQLPKDRFSAERLKGVDSTLKIQPAKLEDSAVYLCASSSNPGVSGNTIYFGEGSWLTVV.

This clone has only one observation. This chain links TRBV4-1 with TRBJ2-3; D remains ambiguous. The germline V gene encodes CDR1 MGHRA and CDR2 YSYEKL. This CDR3 spans 15 amino acids. The V end was cut by 0 bases, the J end by 1 base, with 8 bases between. CDR3 region: CASSQESAGTDTQYF. The DNA for the CDR3 is TGCGCCAGCAGCCAAGAGTCCGCGGGCACAGATACGCAGTATTTT.

This chain links TRBV4-1 with TRBJ2-7; weak D call: TRBD1 (6 bases). Trimming took 3 bases from V and 0 from J, leaving 15 bases between them. Per germline, CDR1 MGHRA and CDR2 YSYEKL. The CDR3 has 16 residues. The CDR3 spells CASSQTTGILSYEQYF. DNA for the CDR3: TGCGCCAGCAGCCAGACGACAGGCATTCTCTCCTACGAGCAGTACTTC.

The chain employs TRBV10-1 and TRBJ1-2; the match to TRBD1 covers 8 bases. The CDR3 spans 15 residues. Trimming removed 0 bases from V and 2 bases from J; junction bases left unmatched: 2. The germline V gene has CDR1 WNHNN and CDR2 SYGVQD (reference sequence). This chain's CDR3 is CASSESRQGNYGYTF. CDR3 DNA sequence: TGCGCCAGCAGTGAGTCACGACAGGGGAACTATGGCTACACCTTC.